These T cell receptor beta chains were read from a single sample in a study of a mutant IDH1 vaccine in newly diagnosed glioma. Data came from immunoSEQ multiplex PCR; TCRdb stores just in-frame clones and leaves some out. Of around 9,700 clones in the sample, approximately 88% are singletons; the top ten hold roughly 5.6%. What these receptors recognize is not known. Sequencing used PBMCs, obtained from a glioma patient whose treatment included an IDH1 peptide vaccine. The receptors were gathered from a woman in her forties with glioma. Some clones in this sample may be carry-over from other donors' samples. Each CDR3 is given with its conserved first and last residue. A D gene is named only where the DNA matches it firmly. The size field is filled for only some rows; it gives once, few, many or a size class.

J,size,V,D,DNA,CDR3
TRBJ1-1,.,TRBV7-2,TRBD1,TGTGCCAGCAGCCCAGGGGGCTGGGAAGCTTTCTTT,CASSPGGWEAFF
TRBJ1-2,.,TRBV10-3,TRBD1,TGTGCCATCAGTGCGGGACAGGGACTCTATGGCTACACCTTC,CAISAGQGLYGYTF
TRBJ1-5,.,TRBV28,.,TGTGCCAGCAACTTCATCCGGGCCCACAATCAGCCCCAGCATTTT,CASNFIRAHNQPQHF
TRBJ1-4,.,TRBV13,.,TGTGCCAGCAGCTCGGATGAGGGGAAACTGTTTTTT,CASSSDEGKLFF
TRBJ2-2,.,TRBV7-2,.,TGTGCCAGCAGCTCCCGGGGGCCGACCAACACCGGGGAGCTGTTTTTT,CASSSRGPTNTGELFF
TRBJ2-1,.,TRBV29-1,.,TGCAGCGCCCAAAGTGTGAGGGATTACAATGAGCAGTTCTTC,CSAQSVRDYNEQFF
TRBJ1-3,medium-sized,TRBV5-1,.,TGCGCCAGCAGCTTGGACACGAGCTCTGGAAACACCATATATTTT,CASSLDTSSGNTIYF
TRBJ2-2,.,TRBV4-1,.,TGCGCCAGCAGCCAACGGGCCGCCGGGAGCCCCGGGGAGCTGTTTTTT,CASSQRAAGSPGELFF
TRBJ1-1,few,TRBV2,.,TGTGCCAGCAGTGATCCGGGGACGGGTGACACTGAAGCTTTCTTT,CASSDPGTGDTEAFF
TRBJ1-4,.,TRBV28,TRBD1,TGTGCCAGCAGTTTAGGGACAGCTAATGAAAAACTGTTTTTT,CASSLGTANEKLFF
TRBJ2-1,.,TRBV11-2,TRBD1,TGTGCCAGCAGCTACAGGGGCGGAAGCTCCTACAATGAGCAGTTCTTC,CASSYRGGSSYNEQFF
TRBJ2-1,.,TRBV28,.,TGTGCCAGCACCCCCTGGGGGCAGGGGGGCAACAATGAGCAGTTCTTC,CASTPWGQGGNNEQFF
TRBJ1-2,.,TRBV30,.,TGTGCCTGGAGTGTCCCCACCTCAACAGGGCGTAGGGGCTACACCTTC,CAWSVPTSTGRRGYTF
TRBJ1-3,.,TRBV2,TRBD1,TGTGCCAGCAGCAGACAGGGTGGAAACACCATATATTTT,CASSRQGGNTIYF
TRBJ2-2,.,TRBV7-7,TRBD2,TGTGCCAGCAGCCCGAGCGGGGCGAACACCGGGGAGCTGTTTTTT,CASSPSGANTGELFF
TRBJ2-3,.,TRBV5-1,.,TGCGCCAGCAGCTTTACATCTGATACGCAGTATTTT,CASSFTSDTQYF
TRBJ2-2,.,TRBV5-1,TRBD1,TGCGCCAGCAGCTTCCGGGACAGTCACACCGGGGAGCTGGTTTTT,CASSFRDSHTGELVF
TRBJ2-5,.,TRBV10-3,TRBD1,TGTGCCATCAGCGACAGGGGGGAGACCCAGTACTTC,CAISDRGETQYF
TRBJ1-2,.,TRBV29-1,.,TGCAGCGTTGATAGGGGGGAACCCTATGGCTACACCTTC,CSVDRGEPYGYTF
TRBJ2-2,.,TRBV11-2,.,TGTGCCAGCCGCCGAGCTGGGGAGACCGGGGAGCTGTTTTTT,CASRRAGETGELFF
TRBJ2-7,.,TRBV19,TRBD2,TGTGCCAGTAGTACTAGCGGGGTAGCCTACGAGCAGTACTTC,CASSTSGVAYEQYF
TRBJ2-5,.,TRBV7-9,.,TGTGCCAGCTCGGAGGGCCTTTTGGAGACCCAGTACTTC,CASSEGLLETQYF
TRBJ2-1,.,TRBV10-3,TRBD2,TGTGCCATCAGTGAGTCCCTAGCGGGAGCCCTCTCCTACAATGAGCAGTTCTTC,CAISESLAGALSYNEQFF
TRBJ2-6,.,TRBV19,.,TGTGCCAGTAGTATTCCAGGGGTTTCGAGGCTCTCTGGGGCCAACGTCCTGACTTTC,CASSIPGVSRLSGANVLTF
TRBJ1-2,.,TRBV7-9,.,TGTGCCAGCAGCTTAGGCGGGGAGACGAACTATGGCTACACCTTC,CASSLGGETNYGYTF
TRBJ2-3,.,TRBV15,TRBD1,TGTGCCACCAGCAACCCGAAGGGGGCGGCGGATACGCAGTATTTT,CATSNPKGAADTQYF
TRBJ1-2,once,TRBV13,TRBD1,TGTGCCAGCAGCGCCCCCGGGACAGCGACTAACTATGGCTACACCTTC,CASSAPGTATNYGYTF
TRBJ1-4,few,TRBV9,.,TGTGCCAGCAGCGACGGAGGAAGAGAGAATGAAAAACTGTTTTTT,CASSDGGRENEKLFF
TRBJ2-1,.,TRBV30,.,TGTGCCTGGAGTGTGGGTAATGAGCAGTTCTTC,CAWSVGNEQFF
TRBJ2-3,.,TRBV5-4,.,TGTGCCAGCAGCGATGCTGACAGCCTCACAGATACGCAGTATTTT,CASSDADSLTDTQYF
TRBJ2-3,.,TRBV5-1,TRBD1,TGCGCCAGCAGCTTGTTTGGGACAGGGGGGACAGATACGCAGTATTTT,CASSLFGTGGTDTQYF
TRBJ1-1,.,TRBV30,.,TGTGCCTGGAGTCATCAAGGAGGCACTGAAGCTTTCTTT,CAWSHQGGTEAFF
TRBJ2-2,.,TRBV18,.,TGTGCCAGCTCACCACCGAGCAGCGGGGAGCTGTTTTTT,CASSPPSSGELFF
TRBJ1-1,.,TRBV7-2,.,TGTGCCAGCAGCTTAGGAGGACGGCTGAACACTGAAGCTTTCTTT,CASSLGGRLNTEAFF
TRBJ1-2,.,TRBV13,.,TGTGCCAGCAGCTTCCTGAAGACAGGCTACTATGGCTACACCTTC,CASSFLKTGYYGYTF
TRBJ2-1,.,TRBV5-4,TRBD2,TGTGCCAGCAGCTTCTATAGCGGGAGGGAAGACAATGAGCAGTTCTTC,CASSFYSGREDNEQFF
TRBJ2-7,.,TRBV4-1,TRBD1,TGCGCCAGCAGCCAAGGGGGACAGACGACCTACGAGCAGTACTTC,CASSQGGQTTYEQYF
TRBJ2-7,.,TRBV19,TRBD1,TGTGCCAGTAGTATGCCGGGACAGGGGGCGGGCGAGCAGTACTTC,CASSMPGQGAGEQYF
TRBJ2-2,.,TRBV15,.,TGTGCCACCAGCAGAGATCAGCGGGAGCTGTTTTTT,CATSRDQRELFF
TRBJ1-1,.,TRBV6-1,.,TGTGCCAGCAGTGATGGCGGGGACTACACTGAAGCTTTCTTT,CASSDGGDYTEAFF
TRBJ2-3,.,TRBV5-4,.,TGTGCCAGCAGAGAATTCGACGGTACAGATACGCAGTATTTT,CASREFDGTDTQYF
TRBJ1-2,.,TRBV10-3,.,TGTGCCATCAGTATTGGGCAGGGAGCCTATGGCTACACCTTC,CAISIGQGAYGYTF
TRBJ1-3,.,TRBV30,.,TGTGCCTGGAGTAGGAGGGCCCCTACCTCTGGAAACACCATATATTTT,CAWSRRAPTSGNTIYF
TRBJ2-1,.,TRBV11-3,TRBD2,TGTGCCAGCAGCTTAGAGAGTCTAGCGGGTGAGCAGTTCTTC,CASSLESLAGEQFF
TRBJ2-1,.,TRBV11-3,TRBD2,TGTGCCAGCAGCCGAGCGGGGGCCCCCTACAATGAGCAGTTCTTC,CASSRAGAPYNEQFF
TRBJ2-7,.,TRBV29-1,TRBD1,TGCAGCGTTGAGTGGGAGACAGGGGGCGCTCTCGGGGACGAGCAGTACTTC,CSVEWETGGALGDEQYF
TRBJ1-3,.,TRBV21-1,.,TGTGCCAGCAGCGTCTGGACAGGGCCTATAGCTGGAAACACCATATATTTT,CASSVWTGPIAGNTIYF
TRBJ1-2,.,TRBV6-5,.,TGTGCCAGCAGTTACGATGGAGCGGGAGGCTACACCTTC,CASSYDGAGGYTF
TRBJ1-1,.,TRBV2,.,TGTGCCAGCGGGTGGTACATGAACACTGAAGCTTTCTTT,CASGWYMNTEAFF
TRBJ2-1,.,TRBV7-2,.,TGTGCCAGCAGCTTAGGAGGGGGGGCCTACAATGAGCAGTTCTTC,CASSLGGGAYNEQFF
TRBJ1-3,.,TRBV10-3,.,TGTGCCATTAAAGACATCTACTCTGGAAACACCATATATTTT,CAIKDIYSGNTIYF
TRBJ2-1,once,TRBV6-1,.,TGTGCCAGCAGTGAAGCGGAGAGAGGGGGCAATGAGCAGTTCTTC,CASSEAERGGNEQFF
TRBJ1-2,.,TRBV5-4,TRBD1,TGTGCCAGCAGCTTAAGGGACAGGGGACATGGCTACACCTTC,CASSLRDRGHGYTF
TRBJ2-1,.,TRBV4-1,TRBD1,TGCGCCAGCAGCCGCGGGACAGGGGACAATGAGCAGTTCTTC,CASSRGTGDNEQFF
TRBJ2-7,once,TRBV6-1,.,TGTGCCAGCTCCTTTACGGGACCATCCTACGAGCAGTACTTC,CASSFTGPSYEQYF
TRBJ1-5,hyperexpanded,TRBV11-2,.,TGTGCCAGCAGCTTAGTGGAGAATCAGCCCCAGCATTTT,CASSLVENQPQHF
TRBJ1-1,.,TRBV7-9,TRBD1,TGTGCCAGTGCCACAGGGGAGGACACTGAAGCTTTCTTT,CASATGEDTEAFF